This T cell receptor (beta chain) stems from a study of blood T cell repertoires in COVID-19. On the study more broadly: Samples came from the United States, Italy and Spain, spanning acute and convalescent COVID-19. Nucleic acid was either cDNA or gDNA, and it came from T cells, B-cell-depleted T cells, or PBMCs.

Original processing notes: Amplification of reference gene primers provided the estimated nucleated cell counts. Sequencing was performed with immunoSEQ multiplex PCR; in TCRdb, only in-frame clones are kept and a portion is missing. That table is the source of V, J and clone size, and D and trimming were worked out from the DNA. The table records about 370,000 clones, around 91% of them present only once. Clinical histories supplied by participants themselves formed the basis of cohort assignment. Per germline, CDR1 MNHEY and CDR2 SMNVEV (reference sequence). The CDR3 has 17 amino acids. Between the trimmed V and J ends, which lost 5 bases and 1 base, there was a span of 21 bases.

This chain uses TRBV27 with TRBJ2-7, with a possible D match to TRBD1 (6 bases). The sample comprised PBMCs or T cells enriched from blood (not recorded which). The sequence was obtained from a man between 18 and 35 years old who had recovered from COVID-19. DNA for the CDR3: TGTGCCAGCAGTCTTACATCGAGGCAGGGGCGGTCCTACGAGCAGTACTTC. Its translation: CASSLTSRQGRSYEQYF.